The clone carrying this T cell receptor (beta chain) was observed a handful of times. The CDR3 runs to 15 residues. V trimming: 5 bases; J trimming: 1 base; junction bases outside the gene matches: 6. The germline gives CDR1 SEHNR, CDR2 FQNEAQ (reference sequence). Healthy individuals who donated bone marrow served as the donors. The sample belongs to a study of cytomegalovirus exposure and HLA in healthy donors. In the PCR, 60 Vbeta and 13 Jbeta primers were used. Repertoires were generated with immunoSEQ multiplex PCR, while TCRdb's copy carries only in-frame clones and drops some. The sample yields 100,000 to 150,000 clones, roughly 9% seen once.

This clonotype was sampled from a woman aged 40 to 50 in good health and CMV-seropositive. Specimen: PBMCs. The chain couples TRBV7-9 to TRBJ1-1, with 8 bases lining up with TRBD1. The CDR3 spells CASSPRTGKNTEAFF. The CDR3 DNA reads as TGTGCCAGCAGCCCCCGGACAGGGAAGAACACTGAAGCTTTCTTT.